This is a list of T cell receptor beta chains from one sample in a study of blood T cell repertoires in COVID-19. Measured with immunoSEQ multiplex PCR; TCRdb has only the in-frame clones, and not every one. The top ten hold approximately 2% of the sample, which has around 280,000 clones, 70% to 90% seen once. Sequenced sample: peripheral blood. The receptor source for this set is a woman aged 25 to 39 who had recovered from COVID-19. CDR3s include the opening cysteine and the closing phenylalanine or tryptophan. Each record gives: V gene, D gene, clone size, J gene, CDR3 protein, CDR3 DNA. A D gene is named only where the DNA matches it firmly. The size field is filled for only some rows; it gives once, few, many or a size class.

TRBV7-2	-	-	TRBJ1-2	CASSFGREYGYTF	TGTGCCAGCAGCTTTGGACGGGAGTATGGCTACACCTTC
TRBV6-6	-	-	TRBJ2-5	CASSRVTPKETQYF	TGTGCCAGCAGCCGCGTGACTCCCAAAGAGACCCAGTACTTC
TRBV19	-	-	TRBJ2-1	CASSPSSYNEQFF	TGTGCCAGTAGTCCTAGCTCCTACAATGAGCAGTTCTTC
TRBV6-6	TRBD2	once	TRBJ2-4	CASQGGSGNIQYF	TGTGCCAGCCAGGGCGGGAGCGGTAACATTCAGTACTTC
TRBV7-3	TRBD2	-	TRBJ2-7	CASSLTGLAGGLGSYEQYF	TGTGCCAGCAGCTTAACCGGTCTAGCGGGAGGTCTCGGTTCCTACGAGCAGTACTTC
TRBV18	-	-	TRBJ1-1	CASAQGRETEAFF	TGTGCCAGCGCCCAGGGAAGAGAAACTGAAGCTTTCTTT
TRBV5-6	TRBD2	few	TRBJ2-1	CASSLRGGRTYNEQFF	TGTGCCAGCAGCTTGAGAGGCGGGAGAACCTACAATGAGCAGTTCTTC
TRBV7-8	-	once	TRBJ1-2	CASSPPYRSANYGYTF	TGTGCCAGCAGCCCTCCTTACAGGAGTGCTAACTATGGCTACACCTTC
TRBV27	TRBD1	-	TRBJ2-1	CASRQWTGSNEQFF	TGTGCCAGCAGGCAATGGACAGGGTCGAATGAGCAGTTCTTC
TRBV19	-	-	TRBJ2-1	CASSMDIPTDEQFF	TGTGCCAGTAGTATGGACATCCCGACGGATGAGCAGTTCTTC
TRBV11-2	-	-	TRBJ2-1	CASSLGEVNSYNEQFF	TGTGCCAGCAGCTTAGGCGAGGTTAATTCCTACAATGAGCAGTTCTTC
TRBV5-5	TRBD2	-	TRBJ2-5	CASSLVASGGAQETQYF	TGTGCCAGCAGCTTGGTTGCTAGCGGGGGGGCTCAAGAGACCCAGTACTTC
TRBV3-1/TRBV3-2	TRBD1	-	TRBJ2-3	CASSLTGGADTQYF	TGTGCCAGCAGCCTCACAGGGGGCGCAGATACGCAGTATTTT
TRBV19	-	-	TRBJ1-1	CASSIDSPGNTEAFF	TGTGCCAGTAGTATAGATTCCCCGGGGAACACTGAAGCTTTCTTT
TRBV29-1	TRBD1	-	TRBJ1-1	CSVRPLTGGTEAFF	TGCAGCGTTAGGCCCCTGACAGGGGGCACTGAAGCTTTCTTT
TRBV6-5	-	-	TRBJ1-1	CASRSMNTEAFF	TGTGCCAGCAGGTCTATGAACACTGAAGCTTTCTTT
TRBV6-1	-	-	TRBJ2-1	CASSEAAVLVPNEQFF	TGTGCCAGCAGTGAAGCGGCGGTTCTAGTCCCCAATGAGCAGTTCTTC
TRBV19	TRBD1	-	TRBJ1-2	CATHKLTGDYGYTF	TGTGCCACCCACAAATTGACAGGGGACTATGGCTACACCTTC
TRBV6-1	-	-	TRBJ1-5	CASSEGGGWGNQPQHF	TGTGCCAGCAGTGAGGGTGGAGGGTGGGGCAATCAGCCCCAGCATTTT
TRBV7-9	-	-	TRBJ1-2	CASSSARDTYGYTF	TGTGCCAGCAGTTCCGCCCGGGACACCTATGGCTACACCTTC
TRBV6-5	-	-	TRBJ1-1	CASSRTQNTEAFF	TGTGCCAGCAGTCGTACACAGAACACTGAAGCTTTCTTT
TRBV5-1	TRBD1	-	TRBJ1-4	CASSSPGQGGEKLFF	TGCGCCAGCAGCTCCCCGGGACAGGGGGGTGAAAAACTGTTTTTT
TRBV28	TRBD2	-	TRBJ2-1	CASSTPGTSGSYNEQFF	TGTGCCAGCAGCACCCCCGGGACTAGCGGGAGTTACAATGAGCAGTTCTTC
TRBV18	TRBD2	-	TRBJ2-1	CASSPLTSGRADDEQFF	TGTGCCAGCTCACCACTAACTAGCGGGAGGGCCGACGATGAGCAGTTCTTC
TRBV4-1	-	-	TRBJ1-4	CASSPGNEKLFF	TGCGCCAGCAGCCCCGGGAATGAAAAACTGTTTTTT
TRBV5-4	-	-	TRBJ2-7	CASSLGTASYEQYF	TGTGCCAGCAGCTTGGGTACAGCCTCCTACGAGCAGTACTTC
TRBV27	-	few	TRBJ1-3	CASSFQGGGGNTIYF	TGTGCCAGCAGTTTCCAGGGTGGAGGAGGGAACACCATATATTTT
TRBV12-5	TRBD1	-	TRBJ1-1	CASAPGGGMNTEAFF	TGTGCTAGTGCCCCAGGGGGCGGAATGAACACTGAAGCTTTCTTT
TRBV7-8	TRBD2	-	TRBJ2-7	CASSLGLGAYEQYF	TGTGCCAGCAGCTTGGGACTAGGGGCCTACGAGCAGTACTTC
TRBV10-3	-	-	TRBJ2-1	CAITRGNEQFF	TGTGCCATCACCCGGGGAAATGAGCAGTTCTTC
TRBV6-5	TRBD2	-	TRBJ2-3	CASSSLGLASTDTQYF	TGTGCCAGCAGTTCCCTCGGACTAGCGAGCACAGATACGCAGTATTTT
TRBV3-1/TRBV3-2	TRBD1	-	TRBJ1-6	CASSQGSGTGYSPLHF	TGTGCCAGCAGCCAAGGGAGTGGGACAGGGTACTCACCCCTCCACTTT
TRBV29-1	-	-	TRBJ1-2	CSVDNQGPNYGYTF	TGCAGCGTTGATAACCAGGGTCCTAACTATGGCTACACCTTC
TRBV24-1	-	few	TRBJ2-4	CATKPSHGKNIQYF	TGTGCCACCAAACCAAGTCACGGCAAAAACATTCAGTACTTC
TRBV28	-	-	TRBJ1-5	CASSFRARGNQPQHF	TGTGCCAGCAGTTTTAGGGCCAGGGGCAATCAGCCCCAGCATTTT
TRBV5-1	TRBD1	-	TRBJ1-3	CASSREGTGKSGNTIYF	TGCGCCAGCAGTCGAGAGGGGACAGGGAAGTCTGGAAACACCATATATTTT
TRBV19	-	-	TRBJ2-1	CASSTRQPYYNEQFF	TGTGCCAGTAGTACCCGACAGCCATACTACAATGAGCAGTTCTTC
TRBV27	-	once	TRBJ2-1	CASSLWGGREQFF	TGTGCCAGCAGTTTATGGGGGGGCCGGGAGCAGTTCTTC
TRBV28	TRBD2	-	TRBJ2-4	CASSFPPPRLAGEGFLYF	TGTGCCAGCAGTTTCCCCCCCCCTCGGCTAGCGGGAGAGGGCTTTCTGTACTTC
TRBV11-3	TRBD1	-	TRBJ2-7	CASSPTGASSYEQYF	TGTGCCAGCAGCCCGACAGGGGCTAGCTCCTACGAGCAGTACTTC
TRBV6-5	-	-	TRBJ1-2	CASRGRAGGGGYTF	TGTGCCAGCAGGGGGCGGGCTGGGGGCGGTGGCTACACCTTC
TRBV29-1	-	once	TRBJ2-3	CSSHAGLTDTQYF	TGCAGCAGCCATGCGGGACTCACAGATACGCAGTATTTT
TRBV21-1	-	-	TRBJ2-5	CASSKARGGSPKETQYF	TGTGCCAGCAGCAAAGCGCGAGGAGGGTCCCCTAAAGAGACCCAGTACTTC
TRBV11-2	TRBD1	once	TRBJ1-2	CASSSIAGTGISNYGYTF	TGTGCCAGCAGCTCAATTGCCGGGACAGGGATTTCTAACTATGGCTACACCTTC
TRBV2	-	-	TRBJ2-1	CASSSSGSDNEQFF	TGTGCCAGCAGTAGCTCCGGGAGTGACAATGAGCAGTTCTTC
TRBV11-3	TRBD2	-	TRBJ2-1	CANIQLAGAGGEQFF	TGTGCCAATATACAACTAGCGGGAGCAGGGGGTGAGCAGTTCTTC
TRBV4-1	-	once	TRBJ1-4	CASSQFLEGVGNEKLFF	TGCGCCAGCAGCCAATTCCTTGAGGGGGTGGGGAATGAAAAACTGTTTTTT
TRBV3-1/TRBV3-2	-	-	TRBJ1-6	CASSLPGSPLHF	TGTGCCAGCAGCCTCCCGGGTTCACCCCTCCACTTT
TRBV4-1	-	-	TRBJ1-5	CASSVSPAAGQPQHF	TGCGCCAGCAGCGTTTCTCCAGCCGCGGGACAGCCCCAGCATTTT
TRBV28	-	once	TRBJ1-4	CASSWTQGRGEKLFF	TGTGCCAGCAGTTGGACGCAGGGAAGGGGTGAAAAACTGTTTTTT
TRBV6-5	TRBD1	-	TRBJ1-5	CASRGTGDQPQHF	TGTGCCAGCAGAGGGACAGGGGATCAGCCCCAGCATTTT
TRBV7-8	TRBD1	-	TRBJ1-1	CASSWGTANTEAFF	TGTGCCAGCAGCTGGGGGACAGCGAACACTGAAGCTTTCTTT
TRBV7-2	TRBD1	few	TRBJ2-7	CASSIIGGTGGYEQYF	TGTGCCAGCAGCATAATCGGAGGGACAGGGGGCTACGAGCAGTACTTC
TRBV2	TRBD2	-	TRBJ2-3	CASGGGIADTQYF	TGTGCCAGCGGGGGGGGGATTGCAGATACGCAGTATTTT